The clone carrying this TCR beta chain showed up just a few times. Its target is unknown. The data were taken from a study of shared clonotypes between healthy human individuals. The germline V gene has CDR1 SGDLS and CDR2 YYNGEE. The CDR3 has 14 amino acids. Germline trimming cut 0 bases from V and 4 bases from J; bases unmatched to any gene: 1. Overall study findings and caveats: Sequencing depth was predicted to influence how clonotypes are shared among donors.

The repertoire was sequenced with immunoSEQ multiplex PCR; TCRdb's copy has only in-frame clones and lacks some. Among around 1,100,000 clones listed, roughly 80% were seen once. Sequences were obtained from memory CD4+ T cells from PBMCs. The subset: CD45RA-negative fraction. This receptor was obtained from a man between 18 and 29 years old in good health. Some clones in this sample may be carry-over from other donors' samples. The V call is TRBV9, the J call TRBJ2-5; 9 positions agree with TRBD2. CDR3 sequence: CASSVGSGRETQYF. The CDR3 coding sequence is TGTGCCAGCAGCGTAGGTAGCGGGAGAGAGACCCAGTACTTC. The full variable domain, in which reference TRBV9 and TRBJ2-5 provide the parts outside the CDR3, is DSGVTQTPKHLITATGQRVTLRCSPRSGDLSVYWYQQSLDQGLQFLIQYYNGEERAKGNILERFSAQQFPDLHSELNLSSLELGDSALYFCASSVGSGRETQYFGPGTRLLVL.